These 13 T cell receptor beta chains originate from one sample sequenced in a study of T cell responses to AZD1222 COVID-19 vaccine. This table comes from immunoSEQ multiplex PCR, and its TCRdb copy is limited to in-frame clones, with some not included. The sample carries about 59,000 clones, approximately 92% recorded once. This specimen consisted of peripheral blood, obtained 28 days after the second AZD1222 dose. These receptors originate from an adult who received the AZD1222 COVID-19 vaccine.

This chain links TRBV7-6 with TRBJ2-1, with D possibly TRBD1 on 6 matching bases. The germline V and J ends were trimmed by 2 bases and 8 bases, with 16 bases remaining between them. CDR1 is SGHVS and CDR2 is FNYEAQ in the germline V gene. The CDR3 has 15 residues. Here the CDR3 reads CASSLLGTLIHEQFF. CDR3 coding DNA: TGTGCCAGCAGCTTATTGGGGACACTGATCCATGAGCAGTTCTTC.

The V call is TRBV9, the J call TRBJ2-5, with 14 positions matching TRBD2. CDR1 is SGDLS and CDR2 is YYNGEE in the germline V gene. After removal of 3 bases from V and 5 bases from J, the junction contained 9 bases not matched to a gene. The CDR3 runs 17 residues. This chain's CDR3 is CASSARLAGGPKETQYF. The CDR3 DNA sequence: TGTGCCAGCAGCGCAAGACTAGCGGGGGGGCCGAAGGAGACCCAGTACTTC.

This clone was detected a few times. V is TRBV19 and J is TRBJ1-5, with no clear D. Germline CDR1 reads LNHDA; CDR2 reads SQIVND (reference sequence). The CDR3 totals 14 residues. V shed 7 bases and J shed 3 bases, with 13 bases lying between them. CDR3 sequence reads: CASNLAGYNQPQHF. CDR3 sequence (DNA): TGTGCCAGTAACCTGGCCGGCTACAATCAGCCCCAGCATTTT.

The rearrangement links TRBV29-1 to TRBJ2-5; a weak D match, TRBD1 (6 bases). CDR1 and CDR2 from the germline V gene are SQVTM and ANQGSEA. The length of the CDR3 is 13 residues. Trimming removed 2 bases from V and 3 bases from J, with 10 bases in between. The CDR3 loop reads CSVEYRAKETQYF. The CDR3 DNA is TGCAGCGTTGAATACAGGGCGAAAGAGACCCAGTACTTC.

The V call is TRBV20-1, the J call TRBJ1-4; 7 bases map to TRBD1. After removal of 6 bases from V and 6 bases from J, the junction contained 1 base not matched to a gene. Germline CDR1 and CDR2: DFQATT and SNEGSKA (reference sequence). The CDR3 has 11 amino acids. CDR3 DNA: TGCAGTGCAGGGACAGATGAAAAACTGTTTTTT. Amino acid sequence: CSAGTDEKLFF.

The gene calls are TRBV11-2 and TRBJ2-3, with D perhaps TRBD1 (7 bases). The CDR3 is made up of 15 amino acids. V shed 4 bases and J shed 8 bases, with 19 bases lying between them. Germline V gene sequence: CDR1 SGHAT, CDR2 FQNNGV. The CDR3 DNA reads TGTGCCAGCAGCTCCGGGGCAGGGGGGATCGGTACGCAGTATTTT. Translation gives CASSSGAGGIGTQYF.

The J gene is TRBJ1-6, the V gene TRBV2; possible D gene TRBD1, 6 bases. V lost 2 bases and J lost 7, with 12 bases in between. Germline loops: CDR1 SNHLY, CDR2 FYNNEI. The CDR3 runs 15 residues. The CDR3 is CASSERGARNSPLHF. The CDR3 DNA is TGTGCCAGCAGTGAAAGGGGGGCGAGAAATTCACCCCTCCACTTT.

The CDR3 sequence is CASSQDSGGRQPQHF. In nucleotides, the CDR3 is TGCGCCAGCAGCCAAGATTCAGGGGGGCGTCAGCCCCAGCATTTT. The chain couples TRBV4-1 to TRBJ1-5; 7 bases match TRBD1. The germline V gene has CDR1 MGHRA and CDR2 YSYEKL. This CDR3 has 15 amino acids. With V trimmed by 0 bases and J by 6 bases, 5 bases remained unmatched.

This clone was observed once. The chain links TRBV7-9 to TRBJ2-1, with a possible D match to TRBD2 (6 bases). Trimming stripped 4 bases from V and 5 bases from J, with 24 bases between. The CDR3 sequence is 18 residues long. CDR1 is SEHNR and CDR2 is FQNEAQ in the germline V gene (reference sequence). The CDR3 DNA is TGTGCCAGCAGCTACCAACCCTGGACTGGCGGGGACCACAATGAGCAGTTCTTC. Amino acid sequence: CASSYQPWTGGDHNEQFF. Supplemented by reference TRBV7-9 and TRBJ2-1, the full variable domain reads DTGVSQNPRHKITKRGQNVTFRCDPISEHNRLYWYRQTLGQGPEFLTYFQNEAQLEKSRLLSDRFSAERPKGSFSTLEIQRTEQGDSAMYLCASSYQPWTGGDHNEQFFGPGTRLTVL.

The V and J genes are TRBV6-5 and TRBJ2-7; 12 bases are shared with TRBD2. V lost 0 bases, J lost 4 bases, and 4 bases stayed unmatched. This CDR3 contains 16 residues. The germline CDR1 and CDR2 sequences are MNHEY and SVGAGI. CDR3 region: CASSYSPSGGEYEQYF. The CDR3 coding sequence is TGTGCCAGCAGTTACTCACCTAGCGGGGGGGAGTACGAGCAGTACTTC.

The chain carries TRBV2 and TRBJ2-1; the D is unclear. This CDR3 comprises 12 residues. The germline V gene has CDR1 SNHLY and CDR2 FYNNEI. V was trimmed by 5 bases and J by 8 bases, leaving 10 bases between them. The CDR3 region is CASSSIIHEQFF. Written as DNA, the CDR3 is TGTGCCAGCAGTAGTATCATCCATGAGCAGTTCTTC.

This clone was picked up one time. V gene TRBV5-1 combines with J gene TRBJ2-1; TRBD2 matches 7 bases. V was pared by 2 bases and J by 4 bases, with 6 bases of the junction left unmatched. Per germline, CDR1 SGHRS and CDR2 YFSETQ. This CDR3 is 15 amino acids long. The CDR3 DNA follows: TGCGCCAGCAGCTTTGCTAGCGGCCTTTACAATGAGCAGTTCTTC. This translates into CASSFASGLYNEQFF.

The chain employs TRBV9 and TRBJ2-3; 11 positions match TRBD2. Germline loops: CDR1 SGDLS, CDR2 YYNGEE. V lost 0 bases to trimming and J lost 5 bases; unmatched junction nucleotides: 11. The CDR3 spans 18 residues. CDR3 in DNA: TGTGCCAGCAGCGTAGCTGCCCCAACTAGCGGGGGTATAGATACGCAGTATTTT. Translation: CASSVAAPTSGGIDTQYF.